The 24 T cell receptor beta chains listed next were all sequenced from one sample in a study of cytomegalovirus exposure and HLA in healthy donors listed by TCRdb under 2017. The library was prepared using the immunoSEQ multiplex PCR assay. For the multiplex PCR, a mixture combining 60 forward primers for TCR Vbeta segments and 13 reverse primers for TCR Jbeta segments was used. Sourced from immuneACCESS, this table was stored by TCRdb with only in-frame sequences that have V and J called. A share of the clones is absent; for the studies checked, an unresolved V gene accounts for under half, and the remainder has no known explanation. The sample's table covers under 120,000 clones. Of the sample, under 0.7% is held by the ten largest clones. Input material: PBMCs. Receptors were obtained from a man in his fifties in good health and CMV-seronegative.

The rearrangement links TRBV15 to TRBJ2-1; 10 bases match TRBD1. The CDR3 covers 15 residues. Germline V gives CDR1 LNHNV, CDR2 YYDKDF (reference sequence). V lost 5 bases and J lost 4; bases outside the gene matches: 5. In DNA form, the CDR3 reads TGTGCCACCAGCGCCCGGACAGGGGGGTACAATGAGCAGTTCTTC. Protein: CATSARTGGYNEQFF.

The CDR3: CASSHPGVVTEAFF. The DNA for the CDR3 is TGTGCCAGCAGCCATCCGGGAGTTGTCACTGAAGCTTTCTTT. The V call is TRBV7-8, the J call TRBJ1-1; D call uncertain. CDR1 SGHVS and CDR2 FQNEAQ come from the germline V gene. V was pared by 5 bases and J by 4 bases, with 14 bases between. This CDR3 spans 14 amino acids.

V gene TRBV4-3 combines with J gene TRBJ1-2; 7 bases are a match to TRBD1. J was trimmed by 0 bases and V by 3 bases; bases with no gene match: 10. This CDR3 is 17 amino acids long. Germline lookup yields CDR1 LGHNA and CDR2 YSLEER. This chain's CDR3 is CASSQRRGGASNYGYTF. In DNA form, the CDR3 reads TGCGCCAGCAGCCAGAGGAGAGGGGGCGCTTCTAACTATGGCTACACCTTC.

This chain uses TRBV10-3 with TRBJ2-7; 9 positions agree with TRBD1. CDR1 is ENHRY, CDR2 SYGVKD, per germline. The CDR3 sequence is 14 residues long. V lost 2 bases to trimming and J lost 7 bases; unmatched junction nucleotides: 6. CDR3 in amino acids: CAISETGQGREQYF. The DNA for the CDR3 is TGTGCCATCAGTGAGACTGGACAGGGGCGTGAGCAGTACTTC.

The chain employs TRBV5-5 and TRBJ1-2; possible D gene TRBD1, 5 bases. Germline CDR1 reads SGHKS; CDR2 reads YYEKEE (reference sequence). V lost 4 bases and J 1 base, leaving 11 bases between the germline ends. CDR3 length: 14 residues. CDR3 protein: CASSPLGGNYGYTF. The CDR3, as DNA: TGTGCCAGCAGCCCGTTGGGGGGTAACTATGGCTACACCTTC.

This chain links TRBV4-1 with TRBJ2-1, with 8 positions matching TRBD2. The CDR3 contains 17 residues. CDR1 is MGHRA, CDR2 YSYEKL, per germline. The junction had 9 bases not matched to a gene; V was cut back by 3 bases and J by 2 bases. This CDR3 reads CASSHQPGTRPYNEQFF. For the CDR3, the DNA is TGCGCCAGCAGCCATCAACCCGGGACTAGACCCTACAATGAGCAGTTCTTC.

This chain uses TRBV29-1 with TRBJ1-2, with D tentatively TRBD1 (5 bases). The CDR3 length is 11 residues. Germline V gene data show CDR1 as SQVTM and CDR2 as ANQGSEA. The ends were cut back, 3 bases at V and 6 bases at J, with 8 bases in the middle. CDR3 sequence (DNA): TGCAGCGTTGATAGGGGAAATGGCTACACCTTC. Translation gives CSVDRGNGYTF.

CDR3 sequence (DNA): TGTGCCAGCTCACCTAGCCCGGGCGGGCGCAATGAGCAGTTCTTC. Its protein product is CASSPSPGGRNEQFF. V gene TRBV18 combines with J gene TRBJ2-1, with a possible D match to TRBD2 (5 bases). V was clipped by 3 bases and J by 6 bases, with 15 bases between them. Germline assignment: CDR1 KGHSH and CDR2 LQKENI. This CDR3 has 15 amino acids.

V and J are TRBV11-3 and TRBJ2-1, with 9 bases matching TRBD2. The germline V gene encodes CDR1 SGHNT and CDR2 YENEEA. CDR3 length: 16 residues. J lost 3 bases, V lost 5 bases, and 8 bases had no gene match. The CDR3 region is CASSPRSLAGYNEQFF. The CDR3 DNA is TGTGCCAGCAGCCCGAGGTCACTAGCGGGCTACAATGAGCAGTTCTTC.

The rearrangement joins TRBV6-1 to TRBJ1-5; D gene ambiguous. The germline gives CDR1 MNHNS, CDR2 SASEGT. V gave up 0 bases and J gave up 0 bases, with 9 bases separating them. The CDR3 has 16 amino acids. CDR3 bases: TGTGCCAGCAGTGAAGCCTTCAGATATAGCAATCAGCCCCAGCATTTT. This encodes CASSEAFRYSNQPQHF.

As to this clone: Additional DNA sequences in this sample encode the identical CDR3. The genes are TRBV4-3 and TRBJ1-6, with D tentatively TRBD1 (6 bases). The V gene lost 5 bases and the J gene lost 0 bases, with 20 bases spanning the gap. The CDR3 covers 19 residues. Looked up from germline, CDR1 is LGHNA and CDR2 is YSLEER. The CDR3 nucleotides are TGCGCCAGCAGCGTGACAAGTGGGGGCCTTAACTCCTATAATTCACCCCTCCACTTT. Amino acid sequence: CASSVTSGGLNSYNSPLHF.

V gene TRBV7-8 combines with J gene TRBJ1-1; no definite D call. Trimming stripped 5 bases from V and 2 bases from J, with 15 bases between. The germline V gene has CDR1 SGHVS and CDR2 FQNEAQ. This CDR3 is 15 amino acids long. CDR3 sequence reads: CASSVMSFPNTEAFF. As DNA, the CDR3 is TGTGCCAGCAGCGTAATGTCCTTCCCTAACACTGAAGCTTTCTTT.

This chain connects TRBV5-6 to TRBJ2-7; 7 nucleotides align to TRBD2. CDR1 and CDR2 from the germline V gene are SGHDT and YYEEEE. J gave up 2 bases and V 1 base, and 12 bases lay outside the gene matches. CDR3 size: 17 residues. The CDR3 is CASSLTMGAGTPYEQYF. The DNA for the CDR3 is TGTGCCAGCAGCTTGACCATGGGAGCGGGGACTCCCTACGAGCAGTACTTC.

The chain couples TRBV4-3 to TRBJ2-3; the match to TRBD2 covers 7 bases. The CDR3 has 19 amino acids. V trimming: 0 bases; J trimming: 4 bases; junction bases outside the gene matches: 16. Germline values: CDR1 LGHNA, CDR2 YSLEER. DNA for the CDR3: TGCGCCAGCAGCCAAGATCCAGCGGGAACCTTACCTAAGGCAGATACGCAGTATTTT. Protein product: CASSQDPAGTLPKADTQYF.

The chain uses TRBV5-5 and TRBJ1-1; 9 nucleotides line up with TRBD1. The CDR3 totals 16 residues. CDR1 and CDR2 (germline): SGHKS, YYEKEE (reference sequence). Trimming removed 0 bases from V and 1 base from J; junction bases left unmatched: 4. The CDR3 bases are TGTGCCAGCAGCTTGGCCTGGGACAGGGCGAACACTGAAGCTTTCTTT. It codes for CASSLAWDRANTEAFF.

The chain combines TRBV6-1 with TRBJ1-2; 8 positions match TRBD1. Germline assignment: CDR1 MNHNS and CDR2 SASEGT. With 3 bases clipped from V and 8 bases from J, the junction kept 8 bases outside the gene matches. CDR3 length: 14 amino acids. CDR3 amino acids: CASSDPGQGEGYTF. For the CDR3, the DNA is TGTGCCAGCAGTGACCCTGGACAGGGCGAGGGCTACACCTTC.

The chain employs TRBV4-2 and TRBJ1-6; D not resolved. Germline-derived CDR1 and CDR2 are LGHNA and YNFKEQ. CDR3 length: 17 amino acids. With 0 bases removed from V and 8 bases from J, the gap between germline ends came to 17 bases. The CDR3 reads CASSQDPGGSRDSPLHF. The CDR3 DNA follows: TGTGCCAGCAGCCAAGATCCTGGAGGCAGTCGAGATTCACCCCTCCACTTT.

The chain combines TRBV29-1 with TRBJ2-5; 7 positions match TRBD2. The CDR3 is made up of 16 amino acids. J gave up 4 bases and V 3 bases, and 14 bases lay outside the gene matches. Looked up from germline, CDR1 is SQVTM and CDR2 is ANQGSEA. The CDR3 is CSVEWLEGRGGETQYF. The CDR3 nucleotides read TGCAGCGTTGAGTGGCTTGAGGGGCGCGGGGGAGAGACCCAGTACTTC.

The V gene is TRBV6-5, the J gene TRBJ2-7; possibly TRBD2 for D (6 bases). The germline V and J ends were trimmed by 0 bases and 6 bases, with 18 bases remaining between them. This CDR3 contains 16 residues. Per germline, CDR1 MNHEY and CDR2 SVGAGI. CDR3: CASSYSMASATREQYF. CDR3 bases: TGTGCCAGCAGTTACTCGATGGCTAGCGCCACCCGCGAGCAGTACTTC.

The V gene is TRBV15, the J gene TRBJ1-1; D is unclear. Germline CDR1 and CDR2: LNHNV and YYDKDF (reference sequence). The CDR3 runs 14 residues. The V end lost 0 bases, the J end lost 1 base, and 6 bases lay between the germline ends. CDR3 residues: CATSRDNGNTEAFF. The CDR3 DNA sequence: TGTGCCACCAGCAGAGATAACGGGAACACTGAAGCTTTCTTT. The variable domain in full, with the rest retrieved from reference TRBV15 and TRBJ1-1, is DAMVIQNPRYQVTQFGKPVTLSCSQTLNHNVMYWYQQKSSQAPKLLFHYYDKDFNNEADTPDNFQSRRPNTSFCFLDIRSPGLGDTAMYLCATSRDNGNTEAFFGQGTRLTVV.

The chain employs TRBV15 and TRBJ1-1; D unclear. The CDR3 is made up of 13 amino acids. Germline V gene data show CDR1 as LNHNV and CDR2 as YYDKDF (reference sequence). Trimming stripped 1 base from V and 3 bases from J, with 6 bases between. The CDR3: CATSRALDTEAFF. CDR3 DNA sequence: TGTGCCACCAGCAGAGCATTAGACACTGAAGCTTTCTTT.

The V gene is TRBV2, the J gene TRBJ2-5; 7 bases are shared with TRBD1. The trim removed 6 bases at V and 5 bases at J, leaving 3 bases unmatched. Germline values: CDR1 SNHLY, CDR2 FYNNEI. CDR3 length: 12 residues. CDR3 sequence (DNA): TGTGCCAGCAGCCTACAGGGGGAGACCCAGTACTTC. Amino acids: CASSLQGETQYF. The full variable domain, with the rest looked up from reference TRBV2 and TRBJ2-5, is EPEVTQTPSHQVTQMGQEVILRCVPISNHLYFYWYRQILGQKVEFLVSFYNNEISEKSEIFDDQFSVERPDGSNFTLKIRSTKLEDSAMYFCASSLQGETQYFGPGTRLLVL.

As DNA, the CDR3 is TGTGCCAGCAGCCTCAGCGGCCAAGAGACCCAGTACTTC. This encodes CASSLSGQETQYF. The chain uses TRBV7-3 and TRBJ2-5; perhaps TRBD2 as D (5 bases). Between the trimmed V and J ends, which lost 5 bases and 1 base, there was a span of 8 bases. The germline V gene encodes CDR1 SGHTA and CDR2 FQGTGA. The length of the CDR3 is 13 residues.

This chain joins TRBV2 and TRBJ2-1, with 7 bases fitting TRBD2. This CDR3 has 14 residues. Trimming took 7 bases from V and 7 from J; bases not matched to a gene: 10. Germline CDR1 and CDR2: SNHLY and FYNNEI. CDR3 sequence reads: CASTGVGGGNEQFF. The CDR3 region has the DNA TGTGCCAGCACTGGTGTGGGCGGGGGAAATGAGCAGTTCTTC. The variable domain in full, completed from reference TRBV2 and TRBJ2-1, reads EPEVTQTPSHQVTQMGQEVILRCVPISNHLYFYWYRQILGQKVEFLVSFYNNEISEKSEIFDDQFSVERPDGSNFTLKIRSTKLEDSAMYFCASTGVGGGNEQFFGPGTRLTVL.